Listed below are T cell receptor beta chains from one sample, sequenced in a study of blood T cell repertoires in COVID-19. This table comes from immunoSEQ multiplex PCR, and its TCRdb copy is limited to in-frame clones, with some not included. The sample lists under 300,000 clones; about four fifths were seen once. What was sequenced was peripheral blood. These receptors all come from a man in his thirties or forties who had recovered from COVID-19. The CDR3 runs from the conserved cysteine through the conserved F or W. Clone size is not always given. Where it is, it says once, few, many or a class for expanded clones.

CASSPDSAWAGELFF 15 TRBV11-3 once TRBJ2-2
CASSRQGTDTQYF 13 TRBV5-1 . TRBJ2-3
CASSGQGLNYQPQHF 15 TRBV6-7 . TRBJ1-5
CASSPRLQPQHF 12 TRBV5-8 . TRBJ1-5
CASSQGTGRTGELFF 15 TRBV4-2 . TRBJ2-2
CASSEHTGGAYGYTF 15 TRBV9 . TRBJ1-2
CASSWDSFNEQFF 13 TRBV12-3/TRBV12-4 . TRBJ2-1
CATSRDGSGRAEQYF 15 TRBV15 once TRBJ2-7
CASSYSTGTGNTIYF 15 TRBV6-5 . TRBJ1-3
CASSPSTGYEKLFF 14 TRBV18 . TRBJ1-4
CASSSRDRGRHEQYF 15 TRBV5-4 . TRBJ2-7
CASNDRLRAFF 11 TRBV6-5 . TRBJ1-1
CASSQVGRKAFF 12 TRBV4-1 . TRBJ1-1
CASSGQGGSLGTEAFF 16 TRBV6-1 . TRBJ1-1
CSVLTGRARETQYF 14 TRBV29-1 . TRBJ2-5
CASSVTSGGGNEQFF 15 TRBV4-1 . TRBJ2-1
CASSSDNPGQEKLFF 15 TRBV28 once TRBJ1-4
CASSYSGKTQYF 12 TRBV6-5 . TRBJ2-5
CASSYSPTVAKNIQYF 16 TRBV6-5 . TRBJ2-4
CASSFLETQYF 11 TRBV12-3/TRBV12-4 . TRBJ2-5
CASSGGAQETQYF 13 TRBV19 . TRBJ2-5
CASSKRGGLDTQYF 14 TRBV5-4 . TRBJ2-3